The source of this T cell receptor (beta chain) is a study of OX40 agonist ivuxolimab in advanced cancers. Some clones are missing from TCRdb's copy, which holds only in-frame ones; the method was immunoSEQ multiplex PCR. The table records 60,000 to 100,000 clones, about four fifths of them present only once. There are 14 residues in the CDR3. Trimming stripped 1 base from V and 1 base from J, with 8 bases between. Germline CDR1 reads SGHTA; CDR2 reads FQGNSA. This specimen consisted of CD4+ or CD8+ T cells sorted from blood, obtained in a trial of the OX40 agonist ivuxolimab. The chain couples TRBV7-2 to TRBJ2-7; D is perhaps TRBD1 (6 bases). This sequence originates from an adult with an advanced solid tumor such as melanoma, head and neck, liver or kidney cancer. CDR3 nucleotides: TGTGCCAGCAGCTTAGACAGGGATTCCTACGAGCAGTACTTC. Protein: CASSLDRDSYEQYF.